One and the same sample provided the 8 T cell receptor beta chains below, sequenced in a study of T cells in Graves' hyperthyroidism and ophthalmopathy. Amplification yielded TCR beta CDR3 regions, with RNA transcripts as the source. First-round RT-PCR targeting the TCR CDR3 was performed with the HTBI primer set. TCRdb re-called the multiplex PCR reads through MiXCR, storing one row per CDR3 protein. The table lists roughly 400,000 distinct CDR3 sequences, 11% to 15% of them singletons. Material for sequencing was blood. The receptor set was obtained from a man aged 50-60 years with Graves' ophthalmopathy.

This chain connects TRBV7-8 to TRBJ2-2; no clear D gene. V shed 2 bases and J shed 0 bases, with 7 bases lying between them. CDR3 length: 15 amino acids. Germline V gene lookup returns CDR1 SGHVS and CDR2 FQNEAQ. The CDR3 nucleotides read TGTGCCAGCAGCTTAAGCATAACGAACACCGGGGAGCTGTTTTTT. Amino acids: CASSLSITNTGELFF.

The table lists this clonotype with a few counts. CDR3 bases: TGTGCCAGCAGTCCCGGACTAGTCGGGTTCTACGAGCAGTACTTC. It codes for CASSPGLVGFYEQYF. The J gene is TRBJ2-7, the V gene TRBV6-1; 7 bases match TRBD2. The CDR3 extends over 15 amino acids. The V and J ends lost 5 bases and 3 bases, in that order; junction bases with no gene match: 10. Germline V gene data show CDR1 as MNHNS and CDR2 as SASEGT.

At least ten counts were recorded for this clonotype. This chain links TRBV24-1 with TRBJ1-2; unclear D gene. V dropped 0 bases and J dropped 7 bases, with 5 bases sitting between them. CDR1 and CDR2 (germline): KGHDR, SFDVKD. The CDR3 contains 12 residues. In DNA, the CDR3 is TGTGCCACCAGTGATTTGCGGGTTGGCTACACCTTC. This encodes CATSDLRVGYTF.

Many counts were recorded for this clonotype. The CDR3 reads CASSEPPGDDEQFF. In DNA, the CDR3 is TGTGCCAGCAGTGAACCCCCAGGGGATGATGAGCAGTTCTTC. The chain is built from TRBV2 and TRBJ2-1; TRBD1 is a possible D gene (6 bases). Between the trimmed V and J ends, which lost 2 bases and 8 bases, there was a span of 13 bases. There are 14 residues in the CDR3. From germline, CDR1 is SNHLY and CDR2 FYNNEI.

This clonotype was seen a few times. The J gene is TRBJ1-5, the V gene TRBV5-1, with D perhaps TRBD1 (6 bases). Germline V lookup: CDR1 SGHRS, CDR2 YFSETQ. The CDR3 has 16 amino acids. Trimming removed 6 bases at V and 0 bases at J, with 16 bases between. Here the CDR3 reads CASTPPDSNSNQPQHF. DNA of the CDR3: TGCGCCAGCACCCCGCCGGACAGTAATAGCAATCAGCCCCAGCATTTT.

This clonotype was seen many times. The V gene is TRBV7-8, the J gene TRBJ2-5; no clear D gene. Looked up from germline, CDR1 is SGHVS and CDR2 is FQNEAQ. This CDR3 has 12 residues. Between the trimmed V and J ends, which lost 9 bases and 0 bases, there was a span of 8 bases. This CDR3 is CASNNDQETQYF. Written as DNA, the CDR3 is TGTGCCAGTAACAACGACCAAGAGACCCAGTACTTC.

This clonotype was observed at least ten times. The chain recombines TRBV5-5 with TRBJ2-7; the D gene is possibly TRBD1 (6 bases). This CDR3 has 13 amino acids. Germline values: CDR1 SGHKS, CDR2 YYEKEE (reference sequence). The V gene lost 3 bases and the J gene lost 3 bases, with 10 bases spanning the gap. The CDR3 sequence: CASSSGHLYEQYF. In nucleotides, the CDR3 is TGTGCCAGCAGCTCGGGACACCTCTACGAGCAGTACTTC.

The rearrangement joins TRBV12-3 or TRBV12-4 to TRBJ2-2; 9 nucleotides match TRBD1. J lost 3 bases, V lost 2 bases, and 7 bases had no gene match. The CDR3 extends over 17 amino acids. DNA for the CDR3: TGTGCCAGCAGTTTACGGGACAGGGAACGGGACACCGGGGAGCTGTTTTTT. It specifies CASSLRDRERDTGELFF.